This T cell receptor beta chain is drawn from a study of T cell changes during pregnancy in multiple sclerosis. There are 14 residues in the CDR3. CDR1 and CDR2 (germline): SGHNT, YYREEE (reference sequence). Between the trimmed V and J ends, which lost 3 bases and 4 bases, there was a span of 11 bases. The method was immunoSEQ multiplex PCR; TCRdb's version includes in-frame clones alone and lacks a portion of them. The sample yields some 49,000 clones, approximately 90% seen once. V and J are TRBV5-4 and TRBJ1-3; D call uncertain. The sequenced sample was CD8+ T cells from peripheral blood mononuclear cells, obtained in the second trimester of pregnancy. The TCR sequence derives from a female donor with multiple sclerosis, enrolled in a pregnancy study. The CDR3 region is CASSYPSEGNTIYF. The CDR3 DNA reads TGTGCCAGCAGCTACCCTTCGGAGGGAAACACCATATATTTT.